The 23 T cell receptor beta chains listed next were all sequenced from one sample in a study of blood T cell repertoires in COVID-19. TCRdb's copy holds only in-frame clones and misses some; the assay was immunoSEQ multiplex PCR. The sample yields 300,000 or so clones, roughly 87% seen once. Sequencing was done on a sample of PBMCs or T cells enriched from blood (not recorded which). The source of these receptors is a woman aged 25 to 45 who had recovered from COVID-19.

This chain connects TRBV19 to TRBJ1-4, with 9 bases matching TRBD1. Germline-derived CDR1 and CDR2 are LNHDA and SQIVND (reference sequence). CDR3 length equals 15 residues. V shed 5 bases and J 5 bases; nucleotides not matched to a gene: 6. CDR3 amino acids: CASSAAGTGNEKLFF. CDR3 in DNA: TGTGCCAGTAGTGCAGCCGGGACAGGGAATGAAAAACTGTTTTTT.

CDR3 coding DNA: TGTGCCAGCAGCTTAGCAGAGGTGAACAATCAGCCCCAGCATTTT. Its protein product is CASSLAEVNNQPQHF. The gene calls are TRBV7-7 and TRBJ1-5; D is unresolved. The ends were cut back, 0 bases at V and 3 bases at J, with 9 bases in the middle. Per the germline V gene, CDR1 is SSHAT and CDR2 is FNYEAQ (reference sequence). This CDR3 is 15 amino acids long.

The CDR3 DNA is TGTGCCAGCGGAGCACCCGTTAGCACAGATACGCAGTATTTT. Its translation: CASGAPVSTDTQYF. The chain employs TRBV28 and TRBJ2-3; D unclear. The CDR3 totals 14 residues. The germline V and J ends were trimmed by 8 bases and 0 bases, with 12 bases remaining between them. CDR1 is MDHEN and CDR2 is SYDVKM in the germline V gene.

The rearrangement uses TRBV5-8 and TRBJ2-3; 11 bases map to TRBD2. With V trimmed by 3 bases and J by 3 bases, 6 bases remained unmatched. CDR1 is SGHTS and CDR2 is YDEGEE in the germline V gene. The CDR3 has 16 amino acids. The CDR3 coding sequence is TGTGCCAGCAGCTCAATAGCGGGGGGGCCAACAGATACGCAGTATTTT. This encodes CASSSIAGGPTDTQYF. Variable domain in full (rest from reference TRBV5-8 and TRBJ2-3): EAGVTQSPTHLIKTRGQQATLRCSPISGHTSVYWYQQALGLGLQFLLWYDEGEERNRGNFPPRFSGRQFPNYSSELNVNALELEDSALYLCASSSIAGGPTDTQYFGPGTRLTVL.

This clone was picked up a small number of times. This chain connects TRBV3-1 (or the pseudogene TRBV3-2) to TRBJ2-7; D is uncertain. The CDR3 contains 13 residues. The germline gives CDR1 LGHDT, CDR2 YNNKEL (reference sequence). Trimming removed 3 bases at V and 0 bases at J, with 6 bases between. CDR3 residues: CASSQAVSYEQYF. The CDR3, as DNA: TGTGCCAGCAGCCAGGCGGTCTCCTACGAGCAGTACTTC.

The chain recombines TRBV9 with TRBJ1-4; 7 nucleotides match TRBD1. The CDR3 runs 13 residues. V shed 7 bases, J shed 5 bases, and the junction held 5 bases outside the gene matches. Per germline, CDR1 SGDLS and CDR2 YYNGEE. CDR3 coding DNA: TGTGCCAGCGGGGGACAGTGGAATGAAAAACTGTTTTTT. Protein sequence: CASGGQWNEKLFF.

The chain uses TRBV11-3 and TRBJ2-1; a weak D match, TRBD1 (5 bases). The CDR3 is made up of 17 amino acids. V gave up 0 bases and J gave up 7 bases, with 19 bases separating them. From germline, CDR1 is SGHNT and CDR2 YENEEA. The CDR3 here is CASSLDKGRGRRNEQFF. CDR3 in DNA: TGTGCCAGCAGCTTAGATAAGGGTAGGGGTAGGCGGAATGAGCAGTTCTTC.

This chain joins TRBV24-1 and TRBJ2-3, with 11 bases lining up with TRBD1. The germline CDR1 and CDR2 sequences are KGHDR and SFDVKD. V gave up 6 bases and J gave up 5 bases; unmatched junction bases: 6. CDR3 length: 15 residues. The CDR3 DNA reads TGTGCCACCAGTCCGGGACAGGGGGACCGAGATACGCAGTATTTT. Amino acids: CATSPGQGDRDTQYF.

V is TRBV19 and J is TRBJ1-1, with 10 bases matching TRBD1. The junction had 9 bases not matched to a gene; V was cut back by 6 bases and J by 11 bases. This CDR3 contains 13 residues. Germline V gene sequence: CDR1 LNHDA, CDR2 SQIVND (reference sequence). The CDR3 DNA reads as TGTGCCAGTAGGGAGCCTGGGACAGGGGTTGCTTTCTTT. Translating it yields CASREPGTGVAFF.

The chain carries TRBV7-6 and TRBJ2-3; the D is unclear. Germline V gene sequence: CDR1 SGHVS, CDR2 FNYEAQ. V was trimmed by 4 bases and J by 0 bases, leaving 11 bases between them. The CDR3 extends over 15 amino acids. CDR3 coding DNA: TGTGCCAGCAGCTCCTCTTGGCAGAGCACAGATACGCAGTATTTT. Residues: CASSSSWQSTDTQYF.

The rearrangement links TRBV11-3 to TRBJ2-2; 9 nucleotides agree with TRBD1. The CDR3 is 18 residues long. Germline CDR1 reads SGHNT; CDR2 reads YENEEA. V lost 1 base, J lost 3 bases, and 9 bases stayed unmatched. The DNA for the CDR3 is TGTGCCAGCAGCTTAGGGATCCGGGACAGGGCAGACACCGGGGAGCTGTTTTTT. This encodes CASSLGIRDRADTGELFF.

The chain recombines TRBV27 with TRBJ1-1; D is unclear. The CDR3 totals 13 residues. Germline values: CDR1 MNHEY, CDR2 SMNVEV (reference sequence). V was clipped by 5 bases and J by 1 base, with 8 bases between them. The chain's CDR3 is CASSINKNTEAFF. The CDR3 DNA follows: TGTGCCAGCAGTATAAACAAGAACACTGAAGCTTTCTTT.

The rearrangement uses TRBV29-1 and TRBJ2-1; 11 bases line up with TRBD2. The V gene's germline CDR1 is SQVTM and CDR2 ANQGSEA. The CDR3 contains 16 residues. The J segment lost 4 bases and the V segment lost 0 bases, leaving 5 bases of the junction unmatched. Here the CDR3 DNA reads TGCAGCGTTGAAGATTGGTCTAGCGGGGGGTACAATGAGCAGTTCTTC. It codes for CSVEDWSSGGYNEQFF.

The rearrangement links TRBV30 to TRBJ2-6; D gene unclear. V gave up 4 bases and J gave up 2 bases, with 6 bases separating them. Germline CDR1 and CDR2: GTSNPN and SVGIG (reference sequence). There are 13 residues in the CDR3. The DNA for the CDR3 is TGTGCCTGGACAGGTGCTGGGGCCAACGTCCTGACTTTC. Protein: CAWTGAGANVLTF.

The V gene is TRBV7-6, the J gene TRBJ1-3, with 8 bases aligning to TRBD1. The germline CDR1 and CDR2 sequences are SGHVS and FNYEAQ. The CDR3 sequence is 15 residues long. V trimming: 4 bases; J trimming: 3 bases; junction bases outside the gene matches: 5. CDR3 protein: CASSSDRVGGNTIYF. The DNA for the CDR3 is TGTGCCAGCAGCTCGGACAGGGTCGGTGGAAACACCATATATTTT.

CDR3 protein: CASSVYGGGYEQFF. In nucleotides, the CDR3 is TGCGCCAGCAGTGTTTACGGGGGGGGCTATGAGCAGTTCTTC. The chain joins TRBV10-2 to TRBJ2-1; 8 bases fit TRBD2. Germline V lookup: CDR1 WSHSY, CDR2 SAAADI. The trim removed 4 bases at V and 8 bases at J, leaving 7 bases unmatched. The CDR3 has 14 residues.

The chain has TRBV5-1 and TRBJ2-3; tentative D call: TRBD2 (6 bases). Germline assignment: CDR1 SGHRS and CDR2 YFSETQ. The CDR3 spans 14 residues. Trimming left V 0 bases short and J 4 bases short, with 9 bases between. CDR3 DNA: TGCGCCAGCAGCTTGGGCGGGATCCCAGATACGCAGTATTTT. Translating it yields CASSLGGIPDTQYF.

V gene TRBV25-1 combines with J gene TRBJ1-6; TRBD1 is a possible D gene (6 bases). This CDR3 is built from 15 residues. Per the germline V gene, CDR1 is MGHDK and CDR2 is SYGVNS. V shed 5 bases and J shed 7 bases, with 15 bases lying between them. The CDR3 region is CASSLRTAGNSPLHF. The DNA for the CDR3 is TGTGCCAGCAGTCTGCGGACAGCGGGGAATTCACCCCTCCACTTT.

V gene TRBV28 combines with J gene TRBJ1-2, with TRBD1 identical over 9 bases. With V trimmed by 2 bases and J by 7 bases, 5 bases remained unmatched. CDR1 and CDR2 (germline): MDHEN, SYDVKM. The CDR3 length is 14 residues. The CDR3 bases are TGTGCCAGCAGTTTAGGGACAGGGCGTGTTGGCTACACCTTC. Amino acid sequence: CASSLGTGRVGYTF.

V and J are TRBV3-1 (or the pseudogene TRBV3-2) and TRBJ1-5; perhaps TRBD1 as D (6 bases). Trimming removed 1 base at V and 4 bases at J, with 14 bases between. The CDR3 runs to 16 residues. Germline V gene lookup returns CDR1 LGHDT and CDR2 YNNKEL (reference sequence). In nucleotides, the CDR3 is TGTGCCAGCAGCCAAGGAGTTTTGACAGGAAATCAGCCCCAGCATTTT. This encodes CASSQGVLTGNQPQHF.

This clone was counted a single time. The rearrangement joins TRBV18 to TRBJ1-1; tentatively, D is TRBD1 (5 bases). Germline V lookup: CDR1 KGHSH, CDR2 LQKENI. The CDR3 loop spans 14 amino acids. Between the trimmed V and J ends, which lost 3 bases and 1 base, there was a span of 9 bases. The CDR3 DNA reads TGTGCCAGCTCACCGGCCCAGGGGAACACTGAAGCTTTCTTT. Its translation is CASSPAQGNTEAFF.

V and J are TRBV30 and TRBJ2-7; 10 bases match TRBD2. Germline V gives CDR1 GTSNPN, CDR2 SVGIG (reference sequence). The CDR3 has 14 residues. V was clipped by 1 base and J by 5 bases; unmatched bases: 5. The CDR3 protein is CAWSASGGGDEQYF. The CDR3 DNA reads as TGTGCCTGGAGTGCTAGCGGGGGAGGCGACGAGCAGTACTTC.

The chain has TRBV6-5 and TRBJ1-2; D gene uncertain. The CDR3 totals 13 residues. V was pared by 0 bases and J by 8 bases, with 10 bases between. Per germline, CDR1 MNHEY and CDR2 SVGAGI. Here the CDR3 reads CASSYSQWWGYTF. CDR3 nucleotides: TGTGCCAGCAGTTACTCGCAGTGGTGGGGCTACACCTTC.